The source of this T cell receptor beta chain is a study of cytomegalovirus exposure and HLA in healthy donors. Deletions cut 6 bases from V and 3 bases from J, with 10 bases between. Per the germline V gene, CDR1 is MNHNS and CDR2 is SASEGT. The CDR3 contains 13 residues. General study results and limits: The number of N-insertions in an Asian-associated ancestry cluster was reportedly below the 666-donor mean in a later analysis. In an earlier analysis, in some 500 donors, most V segments appeared productive either ~90% or ~30% of the time. As a later analysis showed, a missense DCLRE1C variant was linked to trimming of TCR beta V- and J-genes.

Comment on this clone: The antigen is undetermined.

Vbeta (60) and Jbeta (13) primers were used in the PCR. Generated by immunoSEQ multiplex PCR, the TCRdb table keeps only in-frame clones and is missing some. Here the sample spans some 120,000 clones, approximately 80% being singletons. The clonotype was recovered from a man aged 35-49 years in good health and CMV-seropositive. This chain links TRBV6-1 with TRBJ2-3; no clear D gene. Material for sequencing was PBMCs. The CDR3: CASSASTTDTQYF. DNA of the CDR3: TGTGCCAGCAGCGCCAGTACGACAGATACGCAGTATTTT.